This TCR beta chain comes out of a study of T cell repertoires in cytomegalovirus infection. General study points: Summed frequency of shared TCR beta families picked out CMV carriers who also had the relevant HLA.

TCRdb used MiXCR to reprocess the reads, holding one entry per CDR3 protein. The sample holds over 45,000 distinct CDR3 sequences, 20% to 25% seen once. The CDR3 length is 12 residues. CDR1 is SEHNR, CDR2 FQNEAQ, per germline (reference sequence). With 4 bases removed from V and 7 bases from J, the gap between germline ends came to 8 bases. This clonotype was picked up many times. Its antigen is not known. V is TRBV7-9 and J is TRBJ1-5; D not resolved. The clonotype comes from a human donor in good health (CMV status not recorded). Some clones in this sample may be carry-over from other donors' samples. The sample here was CD8+ T cells from cultured PBMCs, taken from culture after CMV antigen stimulation. CDR3 in amino acids: CASSSPGQPQHF. The DNA for the CDR3 is TGTGCCAGCAGCTCGCCTGGGCAGCCCCAGCATTTT. The entire variable domain, with the rest obtained from reference TRBV7-9 and TRBJ1-5, is as follows: DTGVSQNPRHKITKRGQNVTFRCDPISEHNRLYWYRQTLGQGPEFLTYFQNEAQLEKSRLLSDRFSAERPKGSFSTLEIQRTEQGDSAMYLCASSSPGQPQHFGDGTRLSIL.